Listed below are T cell receptor beta chains from one sample, sequenced in a study of blood T cell repertoires in COVID-19. The data were produced by immunoSEQ multiplex PCR, yet TCRdb's version contains in-frame clones alone and is incomplete. Here the sample spans about 500,000 clones, roughly 90% being singletons. Sequencing was performed on PBMCs or T cells enriched from blood (not recorded which). The receptors come from a woman between 18 and 29 years old who had recovered from COVID-19. CDR3s include the opening cysteine and the closing phenylalanine or tryptophan. The D gene is left open where the match is weak. Not every row has a clone size; where given, it reads once, few, many or a size class.

v_gene	d_gene	j_gene	abundance	CDR3nt	CDR3aa
TRBV7-6	TRBD1	TRBJ1-6	-	TGTGCCAGCAGCTTGCAACAGGGGGAGGATTCACCCCTCCACTTT	CASSLQQGEDSPLHF
TRBV28	TRBD1	TRBJ1-2	-	TGTGCCAGCAGTTTCGGACAGGGACGCTATGGCTACACCTTC	CASSFGQGRYGYTF
TRBV6-4	-	TRBJ1-2	few	TGTGCCAGCAGACAGTTTAGCCAGGGTGGCGGCGGCTACACCTTC	CASRQFSQGGGGYTF
TRBV6-5	-	TRBJ2-1	few	TGTGCCAGCAGTTTCCTCCTTCCCGGGTCTCGGCAACAGTTCTTC	CASSFLLPGSRQQFF
TRBV2	TRBD2	TRBJ2-1	-	TGTGCCAGCAGGCCCGGGACTAGCGGCAATGAGCAGTTCTTC	CASRPGTSGNEQFF
TRBV5-1	TRBD2	TRBJ2-3	-	TGCGCCAGCAGCGGCGGGGGAGGCACAGATACGCAGTATTTT	CASSGGGGTDTQYF
TRBV19	TRBD1	TRBJ2-7	once	TGTGCCAGTAGTAGACAGGGGAGCTCCTACGAGCAGTACTTC	CASSRQGSSYEQYF
TRBV12-3/TRBV12-4	-	TRBJ2-5	-	TGTGCCAGCAGTTTGACTGTGGGAGAGACCCAGTACTTC	CASSLTVGETQYF
TRBV6-4	TRBD2	TRBJ2-3	-	TGTGCCAGCAGTGACACCAAGACTAGCGGGGGGGCAGATACGCAGTATTTT	CASSDTKTSGGADTQYF
TRBV5-1	-	TRBJ1-2	once	TGCGCCAGCAGCTTGGAGGGCCGGGGGTCTCTAGGCTACACCTTC	CASSLEGRGSLGYTF
TRBV3-1/TRBV3-2	-	TRBJ2-5	-	TGTGCCAGCAGCCAAGTGGGGGGACCGCAAGAGACCCAGTACTTC	CASSQVGGPQETQYF
TRBV5-4	-	TRBJ2-3	-	TGTGCCAGCAGCTTGGAACTGTCAGATACGCAGTATTTT	CASSLELSDTQYF
TRBV2	-	TRBJ2-7	-	TGTGCCAGCAGTGACATCGGGACTGACTCCTACGAGCAGTACTTC	CASSDIGTDSYEQYF
TRBV7-9	-	TRBJ1-3	-	TGTGCCAGCAGCTCCATAGATATCTCTGGAAACACCATATATTTT	CASSSIDISGNTIYF
TRBV18	TRBD1	TRBJ1-1	-	TGTGCCAGCTCCCAGACAGGGGTGATCACTGAAGCTTTCTTT	CASSQTGVITEAFF
TRBV4-1	TRBD2	TRBJ2-7	-	TGCGCCAGCAGCTCTAGCGGGGGGGCTAGTTACGAGCAGTACTTC	CASSSSGGASYEQYF
TRBV10-3	-	TRBJ1-1	once	TGTGCCATCAGTGTTCAAGGGGGAACTGAAGCTTTCTTT	CAISVQGGTEAFF
TRBV20-1	-	TRBJ1-2	-	TGCAGTGCCCCCCAGGGCGGCTACACCTTC	CSAPQGGYTF
TRBV11-2	TRBD1	TRBJ2-7	-	TGTGCCAGCAGCGCTCCGGACAGGGGAGACTACGAGCAGTACTTC	CASSAPDRGDYEQYF
TRBV6-5	-	TRBJ1-6	-	TGTGCCAGTAGCCCCTCGGGGGGTTCACCCCTCCACTTT	CASSPSGGSPLHF
TRBV5-1	TRBD2	TRBJ2-5	-	TGCGCCAGCAGCTTTAGCGGGACTTTTGAAGAGACCCAGTACTTC	CASSFSGTFEETQYF
TRBV5-1	TRBD1	TRBJ2-3	-	TGCGCCAGCAGCTTGGCCAGTGAGGGGACAGGGGATTTT	CASSLASEGTGDF
TRBV5-1	-	TRBJ2-1	-	TGCGCCAGCAGCTTGGGTGCTAGTCGGGGGAATGAGCAGTTCTTC	CASSLGASRGNEQFF
TRBV6-6	-	TRBJ2-7	-	TGTGCCAGCCACAAGGCAGGGCAGGCGATCAGAGAGCAGTACTTC	CASHKAGQAIREQYF
TRBV4-1	TRBD1	TRBJ1-4	-	TGCGCCAGCAGTCGGGACAGCCGGGGTGAAAAACTGTTTTTT	CASSRDSRGEKLFF
TRBV6-6	-	TRBJ1-1	-	TGTGCCAGCAGTTACCGGGGTTTGAACACTGAAGCTTTCTTT	CASSYRGLNTEAFF
TRBV6-5	-	TRBJ1-6	-	TGTGCCAGCAGTTACTCCAGGGCGGGGTCACCCCTCCACTTT	CASSYSRAGSPLHF
TRBV5-6	-	TRBJ1-1	once	TGTGCCAGCAGCTCAGGCCCTACAGCCACTGAAGCTTTCTTT	CASSSGPTATEAFF
TRBV28	-	TRBJ1-5	-	TGTGCCAGCAGTTCAGGGTCGTATAGCAATCAGCCCCAGCATTTT	CASSSGSYSNQPQHF
TRBV28	TRBD1	TRBJ2-1	-	TGTGCCAGCATCTCAGACAGGGGGGCAACCTACAATGAGCAGTTCTTC	CASISDRGATYNEQFF
TRBV2	TRBD1	TRBJ1-1	-	TGTGCCAGCAGAAGGGACAGCCCTGATGAAGCTTTCTTT	CASRRDSPDEAFF
TRBV12-5	TRBD1	TRBJ2-2	-	TGTGCTAGTGGTTCGCCGACCGGGACAGTGACGAACACCGGGGAGCTGTTTTTT	CASGSPTGTVTNTGELFF
TRBV29-1	-	TRBJ1-2	-	TGCAGCGTTGAAGATCGGGGAGGCTATGGCTACACCTTC	CSVEDRGGYGYTF
TRBV27	-	TRBJ2-7	-	TGTGCCAGCAGTTTATCCCGGGTCTCGAGGATTGGTAGGTACGAGCAGTACTTC	CASSLSRVSRIGRYEQYF
TRBV7-2	-	TRBJ1-2	-	TGTGCCAGCAGCTTAGAGGGCAGACAGAATGGCTACACCTTC	CASSLEGRQNGYTF
TRBV5-4	TRBD1	TRBJ1-1	-	TGTGCCAGCAGCTCGGGACAGGGGGCGCGAGCTTTCTTT	CASSSGQGARAFF
TRBV13	-	TRBJ1-1	-	TGTGCCAGCAGCTCCCTGGCTACGCGGACTGAAGCTTTCTTT	CASSSLATRTEAFF
TRBV11-3	TRBD1	TRBJ1-6	-	TGTGCCGGATTCCCAACGGGGATCAGGGGGCAAAAGGGTAATTCACCCCTCCACTTT	CAGFPTGIRGQKGNSPLHF
TRBV23-1	TRBD2	TRBJ2-4	-	TGCGCCAGCAGTCAATTCCCATGTGGGGGGGGAAACATTCAGTACTTC	CASSQFPCGGGNIQYF
TRBV10-3	-	TRBJ1-2	-	TGTGCCATCAGTGAGTCAAGGTTAACTGGGGCCTATGGCTACACCTTC	CAISESRLTGAYGYTF
TRBV7-9	TRBD1	TRBJ1-1	-	TGTGCCAGCAGACCGGACAGGGTGAGGCCTGAAGCTTTCTTT	CASRPDRVRPEAFF
TRBV28	-	TRBJ2-2	-	TGTGCCAGCAGTTCCTACACCGGGGAGCTGTTTTTT	CASSSYTGELFF
TRBV4-1	TRBD1	TRBJ1-2	-	TGCGCCAGCAGCCGGCAAGGGGGCGCGGACTATGGCTACACCTTC	CASSRQGGADYGYTF
TRBV28	TRBD1	TRBJ1-1	-	TGTGCCAGCAGTCACACCGGGACAGGGGGCTCTGAAGCTTTCTTT	CASSHTGTGGSEAFF
TRBV27	-	TRBJ2-7	-	TGTGCCAGCTGGGGCTACTCGCCACAGGGCTTCTACGAGCAGTACTTC	CASWGYSPQGFYEQYF
TRBV28	TRBD1	TRBJ2-1	-	TGTGCCAGCAGTTATTTCCGGACAGGGACATCACCTGAGCAGTTCTTC	CASSYFRTGTSPEQFF
TRBV29-1	-	TRBJ1-1	-	TGCAGCGGATGCAAGCTAGTAGACACTGAAGCTTTCTTT	CSGCKLVDTEAFF
TRBV2	TRBD1	TRBJ2-7	-	TGTGCCAGCAGGGGGGGGACAGGGTATCCCTACGAGCAGTACTTC	CASRGGTGYPYEQYF
TRBV7-9	-	TRBJ2-7	-	TGTGCCAGCAGCCACAGCACCATTACTTACGAGCAGTACTTC	CASSHSTITYEQYF
TRBV6-5	TRBD1	TRBJ1-1	-	TGTGCCAGCAGTTACTTAGACAGGGCGGAAGCTTTCTTT	CASSYLDRAEAFF
TRBV20-1	-	TRBJ1-5	-	TGCAGTGCTAGTCGCCAGTTACAGCCCCAGCATTTT	CSASRQLQPQHF
TRBV15	-	TRBJ1-1	-	TGTGCCACCAGCAGAGATCGAGACACGAGGGCTGAAGCTTTCTTT	CATSRDRDTRAEAFF